This T cell receptor beta chain originates from a study of human T cells and chemical hapten exposure. Study-level background: Variation in per-sample TCR yields came mainly from small pooled library volume differences. Broader study findings: The study found that DPC sensitization did not change TCRs above 1 in 1000 frequency.

About this clonotype: The antigen remains unidentified.

The library gave individual cDNA molecules unique molecular identifiers. In the authors' workflow: Samples ranged from roughly 23,224 to 700,000 TCRs, with a median of roughly 95,000. Via MiXCR, TCRdb re-called the RACE reads, giving one row per CDR3 protein. The V and J calls come from TCRdb's annotation, not from the publication. Among about 79,000 distinct CDR3 sequences listed, 8.6% were seen once. The sample's time point: healthy volunteer bleed at 6 weeks. The template was total RNA from unfractionated whole blood. Germline V gene sequence: CDR1 LGHDT, CDR2 YNNKEL (reference sequence). With V trimmed by 1 base and J by 3 bases, 15 bases remained unmatched. This CDR3 has 20 amino acids.

The receptor was derived from a male donor in good health. Some clones in this sample may be carry-over from other donors' samples. Sequencing input: whole blood. This chain links TRBV3-1 with TRBJ2-1, with 10 positions matching TRBD2. The CDR3 spells CASSQAAGLAGVPRYNEQFF. The CDR3 nucleotides read TGTGCCAGCAGCCAAGCTGCCGGGCTAGCGGGAGTCCCCCGCTACAATGAGCAGTTCTTC.